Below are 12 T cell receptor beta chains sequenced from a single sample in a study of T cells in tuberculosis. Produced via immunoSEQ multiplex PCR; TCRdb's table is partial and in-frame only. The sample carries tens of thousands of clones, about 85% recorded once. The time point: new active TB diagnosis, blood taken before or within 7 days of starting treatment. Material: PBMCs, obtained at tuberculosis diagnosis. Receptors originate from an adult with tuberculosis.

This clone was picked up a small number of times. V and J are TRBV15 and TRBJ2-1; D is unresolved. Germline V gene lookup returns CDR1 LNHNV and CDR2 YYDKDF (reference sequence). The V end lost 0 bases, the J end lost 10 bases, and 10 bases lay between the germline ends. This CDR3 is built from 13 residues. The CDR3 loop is CATSRELATEQFF. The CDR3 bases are TGTGCCACCAGCAGAGAACTCGCCACCGAGCAGTTCTTC.

In nucleotides, the CDR3 is TGTGCCTGGAGTCAACGGACATTAGACATTCAGTACTTC. Translating gives CAWSQRTLDIQYF. The chain has TRBV30 and TRBJ2-4, with D possibly TRBD1 on 5 matching bases. V lost 2 bases, J lost 8 bases, and 13 bases lay in between. CDR1 is GTSNPN and CDR2 is SVGIG in the germline V gene (reference sequence). The CDR3 runs to 13 residues.

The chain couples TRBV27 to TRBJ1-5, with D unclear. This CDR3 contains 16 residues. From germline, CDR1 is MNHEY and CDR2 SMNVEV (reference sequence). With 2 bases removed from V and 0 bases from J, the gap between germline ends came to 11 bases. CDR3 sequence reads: CASSLKAGYSNQPQHF. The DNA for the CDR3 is TGTGCCAGCAGTTTAAAGGCAGGCTATAGCAATCAGCCCCAGCATTTT.

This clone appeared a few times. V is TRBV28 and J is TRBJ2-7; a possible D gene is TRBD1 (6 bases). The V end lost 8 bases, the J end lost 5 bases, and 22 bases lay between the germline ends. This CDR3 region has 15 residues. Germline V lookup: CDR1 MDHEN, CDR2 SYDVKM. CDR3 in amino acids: CASGTQGNRWDEQYF. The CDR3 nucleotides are TGTGCCAGCGGTACACAGGGTAACAGGTGGGACGAGCAGTACTTC.

The CDR3 loop reads CASSLFRTGGNEKLFF. The CDR3 DNA sequence: TGCGCCAGCAGCTTGTTTCGGACAGGCGGAAATGAAAAACTGTTTTTT. This rearrangement joins TRBV5-1 to TRBJ1-4; 7 bases match TRBD1. The CDR3 totals 16 residues. The V gene end was trimmed by 1 base and the J gene end by 5 bases; junction bases not matched to a gene: 8. Per the germline V gene, CDR1 is SGHRS and CDR2 is YFSETQ. The variable domain in full, with the rest retrieved from reference TRBV5-1 and TRBJ1-4, is KAGVTQTPRYLIKTRGQQVTLSCSPISGHRSVSWYQQTPGQGLQFLFEYFSETQRNKGNFPGRFSGRQFSNSRSEMNVSTLELGDSALYLCASSLFRTGGNEKLFFGSGTQLSVL.

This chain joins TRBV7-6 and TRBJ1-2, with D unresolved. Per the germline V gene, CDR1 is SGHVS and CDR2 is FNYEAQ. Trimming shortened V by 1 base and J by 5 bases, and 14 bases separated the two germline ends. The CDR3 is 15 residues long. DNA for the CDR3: TGTGCCAGCAGCTTAGATCAAACTATAGGTTATGGCTACACCTTC. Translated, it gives CASSLDQTIGYGYTF.

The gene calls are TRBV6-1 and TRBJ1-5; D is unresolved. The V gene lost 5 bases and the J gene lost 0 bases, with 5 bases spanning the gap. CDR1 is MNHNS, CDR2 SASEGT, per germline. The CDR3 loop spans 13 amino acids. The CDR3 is CASSHISNQPQHF. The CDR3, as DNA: TGTGCCAGCAGTCACATTAGCAATCAGCCCCAGCATTTT.

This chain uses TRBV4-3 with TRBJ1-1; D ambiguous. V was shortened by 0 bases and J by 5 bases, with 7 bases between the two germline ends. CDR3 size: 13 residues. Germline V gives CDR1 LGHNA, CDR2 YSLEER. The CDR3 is CASSQDLRTEAFF. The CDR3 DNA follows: TGCGCCAGCAGCCAAGATTTGAGAACTGAAGCTTTCTTT.

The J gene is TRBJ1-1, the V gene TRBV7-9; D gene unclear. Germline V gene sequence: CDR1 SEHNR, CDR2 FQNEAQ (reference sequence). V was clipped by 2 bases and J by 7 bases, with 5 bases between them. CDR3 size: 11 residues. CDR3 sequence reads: CASSLLGEAFF. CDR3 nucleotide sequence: TGTGCCAGCAGCTTACTAGGTGAAGCTTTCTTT.

CDR3: CASSSLEVYGYTF. Written as DNA, the CDR3 is TGTGCCAGCAGCTCCCTGGAGGTATACGGCTACACCTTC. The chain links TRBV5-6 to TRBJ1-2, with D unclear. Germline loops: CDR1 SGHDT, CDR2 YYEEEE. This CDR3 contains 13 residues. Trimming cost V 3 bases and J 8 bases, with 14 bases left between them.

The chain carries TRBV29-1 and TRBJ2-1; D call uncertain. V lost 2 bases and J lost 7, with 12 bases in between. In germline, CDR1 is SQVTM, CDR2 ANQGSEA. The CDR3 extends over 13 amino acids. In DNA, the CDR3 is TGCAGCGTTGAACTAGGCCGAGGAAATGAGCAGTTCTTC. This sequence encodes CSVELGRGNEQFF.

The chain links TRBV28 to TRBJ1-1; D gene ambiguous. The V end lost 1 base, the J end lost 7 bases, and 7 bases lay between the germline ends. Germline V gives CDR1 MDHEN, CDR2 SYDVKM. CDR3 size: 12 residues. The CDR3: CASSLLSYEAFF. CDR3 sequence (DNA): TGTGCCAGCAGTTTATTGAGTTATGAAGCTTTCTTT.